The 17 T cell receptor beta chains reported below all come from one sample, sequenced in a study of T-cell memory formation after mild COVID-19. Using its own MiXCR run on the 5' RACE reads, TCRdb lists one record per CDR3 protein. The repertoire holds tens of thousands of distinct CDR3 sequences, approximately 14% seen once, with 31% in the top ten. Sequenced sample: PBMCs or a T cell subset sorted from them (not recorded which). These receptors came from an adult woman who had mild COVID-19 (a few samples of this study predate the infection). Cell type and time point are not known.

This clonotype was seen a handful of times. The rearrangement links TRBV9 to TRBJ2-1; TRBD2 might be the D (6 bases). The germline V gene has CDR1 SGDLS and CDR2 YYNGEE. V dropped 2 bases and J dropped 3 bases, with 9 bases sitting between them. The CDR3 consists of 14 residues. The CDR3 loop reads CASSVEGRYNEQFF. The CDR3 coding sequence is TGTGCCAGCAGCGTGGAGGGGCGCTACAATGAGCAGTTCTTC.

This clonotype appeared many times. The chain couples TRBV7-9 to TRBJ2-7; no definite D call. V dropped 1 base and J dropped 5 bases, with 9 bases sitting between them. The length of the CDR3 is 13 residues. The germline V gene has CDR1 SEHNR and CDR2 FQNEAQ (reference sequence). CDR3 region: CASSLDPTDEQYF. Here the CDR3 DNA reads TGTGCCAGCAGCTTAGACCCCACGGACGAGCAGTACTTC.

This clonotype was counted a few times. The gene calls are TRBV24-1 and TRBJ2-1; D not resolved. This CDR3 contains 13 residues. From germline, CDR1 is KGHDR and CDR2 SFDVKD. V was shortened by 7 bases and J by 15 bases, with 21 bases between the two germline ends. The CDR3 DNA reads TGTGCCACCAGGGAAGGAAGTACCACTGGATTGTTCTTC. Protein: CATREGSTTGLFF.

The V call is TRBV11-1, the J call TRBJ2-1; 10 nucleotides align to TRBD1. Trimming removed 6 bases from V and 6 bases from J; junction bases left unmatched: 8. There are 15 residues in the CDR3. Per the germline V gene, CDR1 is SGHAT and CDR2 is FQDESV (reference sequence). CDR3 DNA sequence: TGTGCCAGCAGACCGACAGGGGGCGCGGGCAATGAGCAGTTCTTC. Its translation is CASRPTGGAGNEQFF. The variable domain in full, with the rest retrieved from reference TRBV11-1 and TRBJ2-1, is EAEVAQSPRYKITEKSQAVAFWCDPISGHATLYWYRQILGQGPELLVQFQDESVVDDSQLPKDRFSAERLKGVDSTLKIQPAELGDSAMYLCASRPTGGAGNEQFFGPGTRLTVL.

The gene calls are TRBV12-3 or TRBV12-4 and TRBJ1-5, with D perhaps TRBD1 (5 bases). This CDR3 region has 15 residues. V was cut by 3 bases and J by 2 bases, with 11 bases left in between. CDR3 protein: CASSFQGGGNQPQHF. CDR3 in DNA: TGTGCCAGCAGTTTTCAGGGAGGGGGCAATCAGCCCCAGCATTTT.

The genes are TRBV2 and TRBJ1-2; 9 positions agree with TRBD1. Trimming at V came to 11 bases and at J to 4 bases, leaving 5 bases not matched to a gene. CDR1 SNHLY and CDR2 FYNNEI come from the germline V gene. The CDR3 runs 12 residues. CDR3 amino acids: CAGGQGPYGYTF. The CDR3 bases are TGTGCCGGGGGACAGGGCCCCTATGGCTACACCTTC.

This clonotype was observed a handful of times. The rearrangement uses TRBV9 and TRBJ1-2; the match to TRBD1 covers 11 bases. Germline V gene sequence: CDR1 SGDLS, CDR2 YYNGEE. J lost 5 bases, V lost 3 bases, and 9 bases had no gene match. The CDR3 runs 16 residues. The CDR3 loop is CASSARTGGFPYGYTF. CDR3 DNA: TGTGCCAGCAGCGCCCGGACAGGGGGCTTCCCTTATGGCTACACCTTC.

There are a few counts of this clonotype. The rearrangement joins TRBV25-1 to TRBJ1-2, with 10 bases identical to TRBD1. The V and J ends lost 6 bases and 4 bases, in that order; junction bases with no gene match: 11. Per germline, CDR1 MGHDK and CDR2 SYGVNS. This CDR3 has 16 amino acids. The CDR3 spells CASRTDRGQDGYGYTF. CDR3 nucleotides: TGTGCCAGCAGAACCGACAGGGGGCAGGATGGCTATGGCTACACCTTC.

The chain employs TRBV15 and TRBJ2-7; possible D gene TRBD1, 6 bases. The CDR3 has 16 amino acids. The V gene lost 4 bases and the J gene lost 2 bases, with 18 bases spanning the gap. The germline gives CDR1 LNHNV, CDR2 YYDKDF (reference sequence). The CDR3 DNA sequence: TGTGCCACCAGCACCCTAAAGGACAGCCAAACCTACGAGCAGTACTTC. This translates into CATSTLKDSQTYEQYF.

This chain links TRBV7-2 with TRBJ2-3; 8 bases match TRBD2. In germline, CDR1 is SGHTA, CDR2 FQGNSA. V trimming: 5 bases; J trimming: 8 bases; junction bases outside the gene matches: 3. This CDR3 has 12 residues. The CDR3 coding sequence is TGTGCCAGCAGCCCGGCGGGGGGTACGCAGTATTTT. Its protein product is CASSPAGGTQYF.

The V call is TRBV12-3 or TRBV12-4, the J call TRBJ2-3; TRBD1 agrees at 10 bases. The CDR3 length is 17 residues. The trim removed 4 bases at V and 5 bases at J, leaving 12 bases unmatched. This CDR3 is CASSSPWDRGRGDTQYF. The CDR3 nucleotides are TGTGCCAGCAGTTCCCCCTGGGACAGGGGACGGGGAGATACGCAGTATTTT.

This clonotype has a handful of counts. The chain combines TRBV3-1 with TRBJ2-1; D call uncertain. The germline CDR1 and CDR2 sequences are LGHDT and YNNKEL (reference sequence). This CDR3 has 15 amino acids. The germline V and J ends were trimmed by 0 bases and 5 bases, with 11 bases remaining between them. CDR3 bases: TGTGCCAGCAGCCAAGATTACGGATCAAACAATGAGCAGTTCTTC. It codes for CASSQDYGSNNEQFF.

This clonotype was counted only a few times. The chain employs TRBV11-2 and TRBJ2-3; 9 positions match TRBD2. V lost 0 bases, J lost 11 bases, and 12 bases stayed unmatched. CDR3 size: 16 residues. Germline assignment: CDR1 SGHAT and CDR2 FQNNGV. The CDR3 region is CASSLDLSGGLNGQYF. The CDR3 DNA sequence: TGTGCCAGCAGCTTAGACCTTAGCGGGGGCTTGAACGGGCAGTATTTT. Complete variable domain (other parts from reference TRBV11-2 and TRBJ2-3): EAGVAQSPRYKIIEKRQSVAFWCNPISGHATLYWYQQILGQGPKLLIQFQNNGVVDDSQLPKDRFSAERLKGVDSTLKIQPAKLEDSAVYLCASSLDLSGGLNGQYFGPGTRLTVL.

The table lists this clonotype with a few counts. The V gene is TRBV6-4, the J gene TRBJ2-3; 7 positions agree with TRBD2. The CDR3 is 16 amino acids. Germline loops: CDR1 MRHNA, CDR2 SNTAGT. The trim removed 6 bases at V and 4 bases at J, leaving 13 bases unmatched. The CDR3 bases are TGTGCCAGCAGCCTTGGGACTACCGACGCCGCAGATACGCAGTATTTT. It specifies CASSLGTTDAADTQYF.

This clonotype was detected only a few times. This chain connects TRBV6-5 to TRBJ1-2; D gene uncertain. The CDR3 length is 14 residues. The ends were cut back, 2 bases at V and 2 bases at J, with 9 bases in the middle. CDR1 MNHEY and CDR2 SVGAGI come from the germline V gene. The CDR3 sequence is CASSYGDGNYGYTF. The DNA for the CDR3 is TGTGCCAGCAGTTACGGAGACGGGAACTATGGCTACACCTTC.

The chain couples TRBV7-8 to TRBJ2-4, with 7 nucleotides matching TRBD2. The germline CDR1 and CDR2 sequences are SGHVS and FQNEAQ. CDR3 length: 16 residues. J gave up 1 base and V 3 bases, and 6 bases lay outside the gene matches. CDR3 coding DNA: TGTGCCAGCAGCTTCCTGGACGGGGGGGCCAAAAACATTCAGTACTTC. It codes for CASSFLDGGAKNIQYF.

J is TRBJ1-1 and V is TRBV9; D may be TRBD1 (5 bases). Germline V CDR1 and CDR2: SGDLS, YYNGEE. This CDR3 comprises 14 residues. The germline V and J ends were trimmed by 0 bases and 4 bases, with 10 bases remaining between them. CDR3 amino acids: CASSVDEGITEAFF. CDR3 nucleotide sequence: TGTGCCAGCAGCGTAGATGAGGGGATCACTGAAGCTTTCTTT.